This T cell receptor (beta chain) was recovered during a study of T cell responses to AZD1222 COVID-19 vaccine. Regarding this clone: As yet, its antigen is unknown.

TCRdb keeps only in-frame clones here, not all; method: immunoSEQ multiplex PCR. The data contain about 140,000 clones, 80% to 95% of them singletons. Points from the study as a whole: Across spike, vaccine-associated CD4 TCRs were found, dominant at 160-218 and 743-854. Mostly white British, mostly female donors; authors suggested clonal diversity may be underestimated.

V shed 2 bases and J 6 bases; nucleotides not matched to a gene: 10. The CDR3 is 18 residues long. Germline assignment: CDR1 LGHDT and CDR2 YNNKEL (reference sequence). V and J are TRBV3-1 (or the pseudogene TRBV3-2) and TRBJ2-3, with 14 positions matching TRBD2. The receptor was derived from an adult in good health. Here the sequenced sample was peripheral blood, taken on day 0 of AZD1222 vaccination. The CDR3 nucleotides are TGTGCCAGCAGCCAATTGGGGACTAGCGGGAGAGGATGGGATACGCAGTATTTT. Translating it yields CASSQLGTSGRGWDTQYF.